A selection of T cell receptor beta chains follows, all from one sample in a study of T cell responses to AZD1222 COVID-19 vaccine. Data came from immunoSEQ multiplex PCR; TCRdb stores just in-frame clones and leaves some out. The data show around 65,000 clones, roughly four fifths seen once. The sample consisted of peripheral blood, taken 28 days after the second AZD1222 dose. Every receptor here comes from an adult who received the AZD1222 COVID-19 vaccine. Both conserved end residues are trimmed from each CDR3. A D gene is named only where the DNA matches it firmly.

>TRBV13|TRBD2|TRBJ2-5
ASSLVALAGTQETQY
>TRBV6-2/TRBV6-3|TRBD1|TRBJ1-5
ASSYSTTGGGNQPQH
>TRBV5-1|.|TRBJ1-4
ASSQKPGWGEKLF
>TRBV28|.|TRBJ1-5
ASSSRRYNQPQH
>TRBV5-1|.|TRBJ2-2
ASSLGTANTGELF
>TRBV19|TRBD2|TRBJ2-4
ASSISPPRTSGGGAKNIQY
>TRBV9|TRBD1|TRBJ1-1
ASSATQGVPNTEAF
>TRBV29-1|.|TRBJ2-7
SVDKSDGYEQY
>TRBV11-2|.|TRBJ2-7
ASSPRVGPPNEQY
>TRBV28|.|TRBJ2-7
ASSLRFEAEQY
>TRBV2|.|TRBJ1-5
ASSQRGAQPQH
>TRBV3-1/TRBV3-2|TRBD1|TRBJ2-7
ASSQDQGTGDGRQY
>TRBV6-5|.|TRBJ2-2
ASSPRRVNTGELF
>TRBV5-4|.|TRBJ2-7
ASSLVGSGGGSEQY
>TRBV28|.|TRBJ1-5
ASSFSGSGSNQPQH
>TRBV28|.|TRBJ2-7
ANRDSSTYEQY
>TRBV30|.|TRBJ2-6
AWSLRVGANVLT
>TRBV4-1|TRBD2|TRBJ2-1
ASSTPGTSLSNEQF
>TRBV4-3|.|TRBJ1-1
ASSQDRGTEAF
>TRBV7-2|TRBD2|TRBJ2-3
ASSSSGRVTDTQY
>TRBV5-1|TRBD2|TRBJ2-3
ASSLESGSHTQY
>TRBV7-6|TRBD2|TRBJ2-1
ASSRTSGDDEQF
>TRBV6-2/TRBV6-3|.|TRBJ2-1
ASSFPGSFYNEQF
>TRBV27|TRBD1|TRBJ1-6
ASSLVGTGRSPLH
>TRBV7-9|.|TRBJ2-7
ASSSPPYEQY
>TRBV12-2|.|TRBJ2-2
ASRLPLEGSNTGELF
>TRBV19|TRBD1|TRBJ1-1
ASIDRGGTEAF
>TRBV12-2|.|TRBJ2-3
ASRLGASGRWSCADTQY
>TRBV9|.|TRBJ2-2
ASSPSPSNTGELF
>TRBV6-5|.|TRBJ1-1
ASRIGSPPEAF